The 26 T cell receptor beta chains reported below all come from one sample, sequenced in a study of blood T cell repertoires in COVID-19. Only in-frame clones appear in the TCRdb table, and some are missing; sequencing was by immunoSEQ multiplex PCR. The sample carries 150,000 to 200,000 clones, about 79% recorded once. The sample comprised PBMCs or T cells enriched from blood (not recorded which). The receptor source for this set is a man aged 45-60 years who had recovered from COVID-19.

The chain uses TRBV19 and TRBJ2-2; 9 bases agree with TRBD2. This CDR3 spans 15 amino acids. Germline CDR1 LNHDA, CDR2 SQIVND (reference sequence). Unmatched junction bases numbered 6, after V lost 4 bases and J lost 6 bases. The CDR3 coding sequence is TGTGCCAGTAGTAGGGGGACTAGCCAGGCCGGGGAGCTGTTTTTT. Its translation is CASSRGTSQAGELFF.

V and J are TRBV4-1 and TRBJ1-6; TRBD1 is a possible D gene (5 bases). V shed 2 bases and J shed 3 bases, with 8 bases lying between them. This CDR3 comprises 15 residues. Germline values: CDR1 MGHRA, CDR2 YSYEKL. The CDR3 DNA sequence: TGCGCCAGCAGCCAACTGGGACTCTATAATTCACCCCTCCACTTT. Its translation: CASSQLGLYNSPLHF.

This clone has a single count. The chain has TRBV2 and TRBJ1-3; tentative D call: TRBD1 (6 bases). V was clipped by 5 bases and J by 0 bases, with 11 bases between them. CDR3 length equals 15 residues. In germline, CDR1 is SNHLY, CDR2 FYNNEI. The CDR3 DNA sequence: TGTGCCAGCAGTTCTCAGGGGATCTCTGGAAACACCATATATTTT. Protein: CASSSQGISGNTIYF.

The CDR3 spells CAISPQGSNTEAFF. CDR3 sequence (DNA): TGTGCCATCAGTCCCCAGGGGTCGAACACTGAAGCTTTCTTT. V usage is TRBV10-3 and J usage is TRBJ1-1; possibly TRBD1 for D (6 bases). CDR3 size: 14 residues. V was cut by 5 bases and J by 1 base, with 11 bases left in between. Germline CDR1 reads ENHRY; CDR2 reads SYGVKD.

This chain uses TRBV18 with TRBJ2-3; 8 bases agree with TRBD1. CDR1 is KGHSH and CDR2 is LQKENI in the germline V gene. After removal of 1 base from V and 3 bases from J, the junction contained 3 bases not matched to a gene. The CDR3 sequence is 15 residues long. CDR3 sequence (DNA): TGTGCCAGCTCACCACGGCGGACAGGGACAGATACGCAGTATTTT. As protein: CASSPRRTGTDTQYF.

The chain employs TRBV30 and TRBJ1-1; 12 nucleotides align to TRBD1. The trim removed 5 bases at V and 1 base at J, leaving 8 bases unmatched. Germline values: CDR1 GTSNPN, CDR2 SVGIG (reference sequence). CDR3 length equals 16 residues. The CDR3 reads CAWSRDRGLRNTEAFF. Here the CDR3 DNA reads TGTGCCTGGTCCAGGGACAGGGGGCTTCGGAACACTGAAGCTTTCTTT.

J is TRBJ1-4 and V is TRBV7-9; D call uncertain. Germline V gives CDR1 SEHNR, CDR2 FQNEAQ (reference sequence). Trimming pared 5 bases from V and 4 bases from J, leaving 5 bases between. The CDR3 contains 12 residues. This CDR3 is CASSRDNEKLFF. CDR3 in DNA: TGTGCCAGCAGCCGGGATAATGAAAAACTGTTTTTT.

This clone showed up just a few times. The rearrangement links TRBV5-1 to TRBJ2-4, with 12 bases that match TRBD1. Germline V gene sequence: CDR1 SGHRS, CDR2 YFSETQ. CDR3 size: 15 residues. The V segment lost 4 bases and the J segment 9 bases; nucleotides outside the gene matches: 8. CDR3 bases: TGCGCCAGCAGCACCGGGACAGGGGGCACGGTCATTCAGTACTTC. This sequence encodes CASSTGTGGTVIQYF.

The CDR3 bases are TGTGCCTGGAGGAACCTAGCGGGGGGGCCCTATGAGCAGTTCTTC. This gives the protein CAWRNLAGGPYEQFF. This chain joins TRBV30 and TRBJ2-1; 12 bases agree with TRBD2. J lost 8 bases, V lost 3 bases, and 8 bases had no gene match. Germline-derived CDR1 and CDR2 are GTSNPN and SVGIG (reference sequence). This CDR3 region has 15 residues.

J is TRBJ2-7 and V is TRBV7-2; D gene unclear. Germline V gene sequence: CDR1 SGHTA, CDR2 FQGNSA. V was pared by 4 bases and J by 2 bases, with 12 bases between. The CDR3 runs to 14 residues. CDR3: CASSSRGVTYEQYF. The CDR3 DNA reads TGTGCCAGCAGCTCCCGAGGCGTTACCTACGAGCAGTACTTC.

The V gene is TRBV5-1, the J gene TRBJ1-6; D may be TRBD1 (6 bases). CDR3 length equals 15 residues. From germline, CDR1 is SGHRS and CDR2 YFSETQ. Trimming removed 4 bases from V and 10 bases from J, with 18 bases in between. The CDR3 DNA reads TGCGCCAGCAGCATGACAGGCACTCAGGGGTCACCCCTCCACTTT. This gives the protein CASSMTGTQGSPLHF.

The chain couples TRBV2 to TRBJ2-2, with a tentative D call TRBD1 (6 bases). Trimming stripped 7 bases from V and 5 bases from J, with 14 bases between. This CDR3 comprises 14 residues. Per germline, CDR1 SNHLY and CDR2 FYNNEI. The DNA of the CDR3 is TGTGCCAGCACTCAACAGGGTTTTACCGGGGAGCTGTTTTTT. It is translated as CASTQQGFTGELFF.

V gene TRBV4-1 combines with J gene TRBJ2-2; 9 bases match TRBD2. The ends lost 0 bases at V and 5 bases at J; junction bases unmatched: 4. This CDR3 has 16 amino acids. Germline values: CDR1 MGHRA, CDR2 YSYEKL. The CDR3 nucleotides read TGCGCCAGCAGCCAAGAAAGCCTAGCGGGGACCGGGGAGCTGTTTTTT. Translating it yields CASSQESLAGTGELFF.

V and J are TRBV2 and TRBJ2-2; D unclear. Germline lookup yields CDR1 SNHLY and CDR2 FYNNEI. The CDR3 sequence is 16 residues long. V was shortened by 3 bases and J by 1 base, with 12 bases between the two germline ends. The CDR3 DNA sequence: TGTGCCAGCAGTGACAATCAGGCACGGAACACCGGGGAGCTGTTTTTT. It codes for CASSDNQARNTGELFF. Full variable domain (missing parts from reference TRBV2 and TRBJ2-2): EPEVTQTPSHQVTQMGQEVILRCVPISNHLYFYWYRQILGQKVEFLVSFYNNEISEKSEIFDDQFSVERPDGSNFTLKIRSTKLEDSAMYFCASSDNQARNTGELFFGEGSRLTVL.

The chain joins TRBV6-1 to TRBJ2-5, with D perhaps TRBD2 (5 bases). CDR3 size: 15 residues. From germline, CDR1 is MNHNS and CDR2 SASEGT. Between the trimmed V and J ends, which lost 1 base and 5 bases, there was a span of 14 bases. The CDR3 region has the DNA TGTGCCAGCAGTGAAGAGGCTAGCCGTGCCGAGACCCAGTACTTC. As protein: CASSEEASRAETQYF.

The chain combines TRBV5-4 with TRBJ2-7; 9 nucleotides align to TRBD1. In germline, CDR1 is SGHNT, CDR2 YYREEE (reference sequence). This CDR3 is built from 16 residues. V dropped 6 bases and J dropped 3; count of bases not matched to a gene: 13. CDR3 bases: TGTGCCAGCAAGGACCGGGACAGGGTGGGGTACTACGAGCAGTACTTC. It codes for CASKDRDRVGYYEQYF.

This clone was recorded only once. The chain is built from TRBV6-5 and TRBJ1-4; 7 bases match TRBD1. This CDR3 spans 15 amino acids. Germline lookup yields CDR1 MNHEY and CDR2 SVGAGI. Trimming took 6 bases from V and 7 from J; bases not matched to a gene: 11. For the CDR3, the DNA is TGTGCCAGCAGGGGGACCGGGACAGACCGTGAAAAACTGTTTTTT. Its protein is CASRGTGTDREKLFF.

The rearrangement links TRBV5-6 to TRBJ2-1; 10 nucleotides agree with TRBD1. Germline loops: CDR1 SGHDT, CDR2 YYEEEE. The CDR3 sequence is 15 residues long. Losses at the gene ends were 3 bases for V and 5 bases for J; bases not matched to a gene: 5. This CDR3 is CASSSGGQGNNEQFF. In DNA, the CDR3 is TGTGCCAGCAGCTCAGGGGGACAGGGGAACAATGAGCAGTTCTTC. The whole variable domain, filled in from reference TRBV5-6 and TRBJ2-1, reads DAGVTQSPTHLIKTRGQQVTLRCSPKSGHDTVSWYQQALGQGPQFIFQYYEEEERQRGNFPDRFSGHQFPNYSSELNVNALLLGDSALYLCASSSGGQGNNEQFFGPGTRLTVL.

The chain is built from TRBV25-1 and TRBJ1-1, with D hard to call. The length of the CDR3 is 12 residues. Germline CDR1 is MGHDK and CDR2 is SYGVNS. V shed 6 bases and J shed 3 bases, with 8 bases lying between them. CDR3 in amino acids: CASRVRDTEAFF. In DNA form, the CDR3 reads TGTGCCAGCAGGGTGAGGGACACTGAAGCTTTCTTT. Variable domain in full (rest from reference TRBV25-1 and TRBJ1-1): EADIYQTPRYLVIGTGKKITLECSQTMGHDKMYWYQQDPGMELHLIHYSYGVNSTEKGDLSSESTVSRIRTEHFPLTLESARPSHTSQYLCASRVRDTEAFFGQGTRLTVV.

V usage is TRBV9 and J usage is TRBJ1-2; 8 bases are shared with TRBD1. The CDR3 covers 15 residues. Per germline, CDR1 SGDLS and CDR2 YYNGEE. The trim removed 0 bases at V and 7 bases at J, leaving 8 bases unmatched. The CDR3 DNA is TGTGCCAGCAGCGTAGACCAGGGGGCGCAGGTTGGCTACACCTTC. Encoded protein: CASSVDQGAQVGYTF.

This chain joins TRBV7-2 and TRBJ2-3; possible D gene TRBD1, 5 bases. V lost 3 bases and J lost 6, with 19 bases in between. This CDR3 contains 16 residues. Germline loops: CDR1 SGHTA, CDR2 FQGNSA. DNA for the CDR3: TGTGCCAGCAGCTTCTCCACAGGTTTAGGTGGGGATACGCAGTATTTT. Translation gives CASSFSTGLGGDTQYF.

This clone was seen once. V gene TRBV7-9 combines with J gene TRBJ1-1, with a weak D call TRBD1 (5 bases). This CDR3 has 14 residues. Trimming removed 5 bases from V and 10 bases from J, with 20 bases in between. CDR1 is SEHNR and CDR2 is FQNEAQ in the germline V gene (reference sequence). CDR3 sequence reads: CASSASGEGRGAFF. The DNA for the CDR3 is TGTGCCAGCAGCGCTAGCGGGGAGGGGCGCGGAGCTTTCTTT.

About this clone: This sample also contains other DNA sequences that code for the same CDR3. The CDR3 sequence is CASSLEGQGGTEAFF. The CDR3 DNA reads as TGCGCCAGCAGCTTGGAAGGACAGGGCGGCACTGAAGCTTTCTTT. The chain combines TRBV5-1 with TRBJ1-1; the match to TRBD1 covers 8 bases. The CDR3 has 15 residues. Germline loops: CDR1 SGHRS, CDR2 YFSETQ. The ends lost 0 bases at V and 4 bases at J; junction bases unmatched: 5.

The chain carries TRBV4-1 and TRBJ1-1, with TRBD1 as a possible D gene (6 bases). The CDR3 is made up of 14 amino acids. Germline values: CDR1 MGHRA, CDR2 YSYEKL. V lost 0 bases, J lost 5 bases, and 10 bases lay in between. The CDR3 loop reads CASSQEWGRTEAFF. CDR3 bases: TGCGCCAGCAGCCAAGAGTGGGGGCGGACTGAAGCTTTCTTT.

The CDR3 loop is CASSLGPLETQYF. CDR3 in DNA: TGTGCCAGCAGCTTAGGTCCACTAGAGACCCAGTACTTC. The chain has TRBV7-2 and TRBJ2-5; D call uncertain. Trimming took off 1 base at V and 4 bases at J, with 7 bases between the two ends. CDR3 length: 13 residues. CDR1 and CDR2 from the germline V gene are SGHTA and FQGNSA.

On this clone itself: The conserved phenylalanine or tryptophan normally closing the CDR3 is absent here, so this likely arose from a read error. Because the CDR3's place on the DNA is in doubt, the DNA is left out and the CDR3 is given as listed by TCRdb. V is TRBV2 and J is TRBJ2-3; no check of the table's D call, TRBD2, against the DNA was made. The CDR3 has 14 amino acids, counting both end residues. Germline loops: CDR1 SNHLY, CDR2 FYNNEI. This chain's CDR3 is CASSAGEGARAPLV.